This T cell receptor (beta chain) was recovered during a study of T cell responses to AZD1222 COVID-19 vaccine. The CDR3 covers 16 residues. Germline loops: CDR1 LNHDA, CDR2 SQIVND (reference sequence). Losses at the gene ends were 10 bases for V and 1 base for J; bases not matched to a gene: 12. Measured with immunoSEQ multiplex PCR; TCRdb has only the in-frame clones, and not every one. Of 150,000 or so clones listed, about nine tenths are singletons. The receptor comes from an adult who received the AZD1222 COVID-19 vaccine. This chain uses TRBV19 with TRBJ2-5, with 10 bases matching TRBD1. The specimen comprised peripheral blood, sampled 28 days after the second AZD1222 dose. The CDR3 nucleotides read TGTGCCACCAAGATCACTCGGGACAGGGGCCAAGAGACCCAGTACTTC. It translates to CATKITRDRGQETQYF.